This paragraph reports one TCR beta chain. The antigen it recognizes is unknown. The record has no base qualities; no much larger clone is one base away. From the germline V gene, CDR1 is MGHDK and CDR2 is SYGVNS. Compared with germline, V lacks 5 bases and J lacks 3 bases; bases without a gene match: 6. Its CDR3 holds 15 amino acids, cysteine through phenylalanine. Kept here is only the CDR3 DNA, which spans 45 bases and is read in frame from base 1. The sample is drawn from a study of beta chain features in type 1 diabetes (dated by TCRdb to 2016 to 2018). Background on the whole study: Mean age, gender distribution, total cell number and subset yield did not differ between patients and healthy donors. Across all samples, some 110,000,000 sorted cells were examined, and cell number per subset correlated strongly with RNA yield. Regulatory and stem cell-like memory subsets were obtained from only 8 patients and roughly eight healthy donors, while naive and central memory subsets were obtained from all 30 or so donors. The study compared TCRB repertoires of sorted circulating CD4+ T cell subsets between recently diagnosed type 1 diabetes patients and matched healthy donors. What the study reported, not specific to this receptor: Because small numbers of individuals were included in the HLA sub-analyses, any influence of HLA type on TCRB rearrangement was left unresolved. Because cDNA was sequenced instead of genomic DNA, highly expressing activated cells could be over-represented, though the groups showed no difference in activation or CD3 levels. Naive, central memory and regulatory TCRB repertoires appeared to be more similar among patients than among healthy donors. Patients with type 1 diabetes made fewer insertions and deleted more nucleotides at VDJ recombination sites, implying thymic rearrangement abnormalities. Shorter templates might be favored by PCR, yet because patient and control samples were amplified and corrected together, any such skew would affect both groups equally. In all four CD4+ subsets, TCRB CDR3 length was moderately but significantly shorter in type 1 diabetes patients.

The High Capacity cDNA Reverse Transcription Kit was used to reverse transcribe all of the isolated RNA, meaning that expressed TCRB transcripts were what got sequenced. Deep immunoSEQ sequencing was performed on naive, central memory and regulatory T cell samples, with an average of roughly 4 million total reads per sample. Sorted cells were lysed in RLT buffer, and RNA was extracted using DNase-treated RNeasy Micro or Mini kits according to cell number. Each cell subset was processed on its own to prevent cross-contamination, while patient and healthy donor samples were processed together. The immunoSEQ multiplex PCR was used to amplify TCRB sequences from cDNA, generating 87-bp fragments that spanned the CDR3 region. Sequencing of the amplicons was performed on the Illumina HiSeq platform. Per the original workflow: Synthetic template baselines were used to correct PCR bias computationally, reads within Hamming distance 2 were collapsed together, and singletons that could not be merged were discarded. By aligning reads against IMGT, V, D and J genes, CDR3 length, and insertions or deletions at six rearrangement sites were assigned. Within each subset, clonotype counts were normalized to the number of sorted cells before true diversity and Gini coefficients were calculated with the tcR R package. Repertoire sharing was quantified using the overlap coefficient calculated on TCRB nucleotide sequences. As a proxy for the pre-selection repertoire, out-of-frame TCRB sequences from naive cells were analyzed. The immuneACCESS repertoire file appears here via TCRdb, limited to in-frame rearrangements. These files lack a portion of the clones; in checked studies, under half of the deficit traces to unresolved V genes, and the cause of the others is not known. The DNA gave D and trimming, while V, J and clone size come from that table. The table for this sample lists hundreds of thousands of clones; about 16% of them were counted only once. Clones ranked in the top ten supply 0.07% to 0.095% of the sample.

From each donor, a single peripheral blood sample of about 100 mL on average was drawn into heparinised tubes. Using a panel that included CD45RO, CCR7, CD25, CD127, CD95 and CD27, naive, central memory, regulatory and stem cell-like memory CD4+ T cells were sorted on a BD FACSAria II. All sorted populations exceeded 95% purity. PBMCs were isolated immediately by Lymphoprep density gradient centrifugation and stained directly without culture. To minimize batch effects, samples were stained and sorted in pairs, one healthy donor with one patient per experiment. The sample was naive CD4+ T cells from blood. The label giving this sample's cell subset or site can be read as: true naive CD4+ T cells. The source is a young man in good health. The receptor chain draws on TRBV25-1 and TRBJ2-1; the central 8 bases match TRBD2. Here is the DNA: TGTGCCAGCAGTAGGGAGGCGGGGGGCTACAATGAGCAGTTCTTC. The encoded protein is CASSREAGGYNEQFF.